The clone carrying this TCR beta chain was observed a few times. The antigen is unknown. The CDR3 consists of 15 residues. Unmatched junction bases numbered 10, after V lost 4 bases and J lost 6 bases. The germline CDR1 and CDR2 sequences are DFQATT and SNEGSKA (reference sequence). TCRdb recomputed calls from the RT-PCR reads with MiXCR, one row per CDR3 protein. There are over 650,000 distinct CDR3 sequences in the sample; 18% occur only once, and approximately 10% lies in the top ten. The sample comes from a study of response to subunit inactivated influenza vaccine. Broader study findings: Only a handful of new T cells, the authors suggested, are recruited with each seasonal influenza vaccination.

The clonotype comes from a man between 50 and 59 years old who received an inactivated influenza vaccine. The V and J genes are TRBV20-1 and TRBJ2-3, with 10 bases matching TRBD2. Source: PBMCs from blood, taken more than 4 days after vaccination. CDR3 sequence: CSATRTSGPPDTQYF. The CDR3 DNA reads TGCAGTGCTACCCGGACTAGCGGACCCCCCGATACGCAGTATTTT.